One T cell receptor (beta chain) is described in this entry. Original methodology: Reference gene primer amplification gave estimated nucleated cell counts. Sequenced by immunoSEQ multiplex PCR; TCRdb stores in-frame clones only, minus some. From that table come the V and J calls and clone size; the DNA was used to work out D and trimming. This table holds 310,000 or so clones, approximately 90% found once. This CDR3 contains 15 residues. Trimming removed 2 bases from V and 2 bases from J, with 14 bases in between. Germline loops: CDR1 GTSNPN, CDR2 SVGIG (reference sequence). The sample is drawn from a study of blood T cell repertoires in COVID-19.

Sequenced sample: peripheral blood. The J gene is TRBJ2-3, the V gene TRBV30; no reliable D call. This TCR derives from a young woman with COVID-19, enrolled during active disease. The CDR3 sequence: CAWSPVIRFTDTQYF. DNA of the CDR3: TGTGCCTGGAGTCCCGTTATCAGGTTCACAGATACGCAGTATTTT.